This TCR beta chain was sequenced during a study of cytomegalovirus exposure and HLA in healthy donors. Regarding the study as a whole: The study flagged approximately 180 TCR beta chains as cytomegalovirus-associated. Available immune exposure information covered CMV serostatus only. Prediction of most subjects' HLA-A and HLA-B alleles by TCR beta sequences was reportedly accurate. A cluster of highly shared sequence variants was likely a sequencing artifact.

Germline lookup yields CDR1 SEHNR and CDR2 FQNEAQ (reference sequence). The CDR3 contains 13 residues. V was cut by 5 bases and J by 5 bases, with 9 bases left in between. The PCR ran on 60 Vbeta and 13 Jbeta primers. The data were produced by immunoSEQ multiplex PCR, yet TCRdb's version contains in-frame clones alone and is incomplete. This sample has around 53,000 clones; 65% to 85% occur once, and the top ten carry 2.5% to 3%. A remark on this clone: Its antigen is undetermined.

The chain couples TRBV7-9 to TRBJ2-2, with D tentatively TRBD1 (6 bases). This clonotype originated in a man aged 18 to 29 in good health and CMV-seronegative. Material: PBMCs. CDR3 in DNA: TGTGCCAGCAGCAGAGGGACAACCGGGGAGCTGTTTTTT. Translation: CASSRGTTGELFF. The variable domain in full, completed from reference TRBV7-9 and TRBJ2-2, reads DTGVSQNPRHKITKRGQNVTFRCDPISEHNRLYWYRQTLGQGPEFLTYFQNEAQLEKSRLLSDRFSAERPKGSFSTLEIQRTEQGDSAMYLCASSRGTTGELFFGEGSRLTVL.